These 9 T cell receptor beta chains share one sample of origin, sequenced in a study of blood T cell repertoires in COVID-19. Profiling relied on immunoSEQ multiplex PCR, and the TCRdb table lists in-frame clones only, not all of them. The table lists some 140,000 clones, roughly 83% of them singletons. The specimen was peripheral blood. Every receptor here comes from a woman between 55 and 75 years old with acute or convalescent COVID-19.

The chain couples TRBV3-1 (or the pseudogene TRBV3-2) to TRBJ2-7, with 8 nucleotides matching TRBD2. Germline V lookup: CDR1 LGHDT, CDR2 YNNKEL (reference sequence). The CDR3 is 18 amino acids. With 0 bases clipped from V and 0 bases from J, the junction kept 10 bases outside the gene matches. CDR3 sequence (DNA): TGTGCCAGCAGCCAAGAAAGGCCGATAGCGGGGCGCTCCTACGAGCAGTACTTC. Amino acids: CASSQERPIAGRSYEQYF.

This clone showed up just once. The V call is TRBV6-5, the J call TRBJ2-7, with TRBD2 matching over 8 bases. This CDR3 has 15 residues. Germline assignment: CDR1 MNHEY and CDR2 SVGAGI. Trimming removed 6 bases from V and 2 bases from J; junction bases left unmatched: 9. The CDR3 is CASSSGGAGAYEQYV. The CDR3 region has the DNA TGTGCCAGCAGCTCCGGCGGAGCGGGAGCCTACGAGCAGTACGTC.

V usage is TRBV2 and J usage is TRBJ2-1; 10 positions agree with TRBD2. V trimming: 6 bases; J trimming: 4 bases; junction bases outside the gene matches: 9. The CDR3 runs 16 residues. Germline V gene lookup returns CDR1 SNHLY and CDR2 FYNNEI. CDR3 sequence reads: CASRQGLAILYNEQFF. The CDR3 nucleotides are TGTGCCAGCAGACAGGGACTAGCGATCTTGTACAATGAGCAGTTCTTC.

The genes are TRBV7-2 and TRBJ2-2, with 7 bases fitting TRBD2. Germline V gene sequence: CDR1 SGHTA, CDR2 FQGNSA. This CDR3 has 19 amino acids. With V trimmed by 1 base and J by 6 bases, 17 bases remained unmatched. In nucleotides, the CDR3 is TGTGCCAGCAGCTTAGTCGTCGCCAATAGACTAGCAGTAGCCGGGGAGCTGTTTTTT. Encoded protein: CASSLVVANRLAVAGELFF.

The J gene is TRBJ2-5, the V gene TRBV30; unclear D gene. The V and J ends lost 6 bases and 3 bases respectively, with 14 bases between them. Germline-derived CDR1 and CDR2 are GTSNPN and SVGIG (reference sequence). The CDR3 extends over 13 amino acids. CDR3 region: CACIYSQKETQYF. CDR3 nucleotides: TGTGCCTGCATATACAGCCAAAAAGAGACCCAGTACTTC.

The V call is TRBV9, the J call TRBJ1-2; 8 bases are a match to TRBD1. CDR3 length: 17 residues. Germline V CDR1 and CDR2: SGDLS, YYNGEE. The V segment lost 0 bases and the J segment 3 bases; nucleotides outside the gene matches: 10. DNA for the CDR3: TGTGCCAGCAGCGTAGAGAACCAGGGGGCGCAGGACTATGGCTACACCTTC. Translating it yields CASSVENQGAQDYGYTF.

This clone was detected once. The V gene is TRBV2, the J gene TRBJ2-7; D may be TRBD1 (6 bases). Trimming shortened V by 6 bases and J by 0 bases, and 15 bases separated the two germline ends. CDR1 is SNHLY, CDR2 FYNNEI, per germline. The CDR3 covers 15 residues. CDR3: CASRGHALSSYEQYF. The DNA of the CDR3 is TGTGCCAGCAGGGGACACGCACTGAGCTCCTACGAGCAGTACTTC.

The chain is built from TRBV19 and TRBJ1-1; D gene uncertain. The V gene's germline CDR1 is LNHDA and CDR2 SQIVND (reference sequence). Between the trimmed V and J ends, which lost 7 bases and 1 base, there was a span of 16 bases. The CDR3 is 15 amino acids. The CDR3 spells CASTHLKGGNTEAFF. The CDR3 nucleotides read TGTGCCAGTACTCACCTTAAGGGAGGGAACACTGAAGCTTTCTTT.

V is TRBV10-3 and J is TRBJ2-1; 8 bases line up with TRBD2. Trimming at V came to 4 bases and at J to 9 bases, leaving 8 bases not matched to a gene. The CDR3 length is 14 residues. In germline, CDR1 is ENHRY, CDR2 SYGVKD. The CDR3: CAISAGGLSGEQFF. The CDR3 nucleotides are TGTGCCATCAGTGCGGGGGGGTTGTCCGGTGAGCAGTTCTTC.